The subject of this entry is one T cell receptor beta chain. Its matching antigen is unknown. V dropped 5 bases and J dropped 6; count of bases not matched to a gene: 10. Germline CDR1 is LNHDA and CDR2 is SQIVND (reference sequence). The CDR3 consists of 16 residues. The sample originates from a study of PD-1 blockade in classical Hodgkin lymphoma. Across the whole study: Intravenous delivery of nivolumab at 3 mg/kg to patients occurred every 2 weeks. Broader study findings: Prior to therapy, complete responders displayed diversity much like that of newly diagnosed patients.

This table comes from immunoSEQ multiplex PCR, and its TCRdb copy is limited to in-frame clones, with some not included. Of 9,000 or so clones in the sample, just under 90% are singletons; the top ten hold less than 30%. Time point reported: cycle 4 day 1 (C4D1), after five to seven weeks of nivolumab. Autologous stem cell transplantation was followed by relapse in every patient, and brentuximab vedotin exposure varied. The source of this sequence is a human donor with classical Hodgkin lymphoma. The V call is TRBV19, the J call TRBJ2-1, with TRBD1 matching over 10 bases. The material was peripheral blood mononuclear cells (PBMCs), obtained before the fourth cycle of nivolumab. The CDR3 bases are TGTGCCAGTAGTCCAGGGACAGGGGCGTGGGGCAATGAGCAGTTCTTC. Its translation: CASSPGTGAWGNEQFF.